This passage covers 5 T cell receptor beta chains from one sample sequenced in a study of response to subunit inactivated influenza vaccine. TCRdb re-analysed the RT-PCR reads in MiXCR, keeping a single row per CDR3 protein. This table holds approximately 500,000 distinct CDR3 sequences, 10% to 15% found once. The sequenced sample was PBMCs from blood, obtained roughly 46 days after vaccination. The receptors here all came from a man aged 45-65 years who received an inactivated influenza vaccine.

The chain carries TRBV24-1 and TRBJ2-2, with 10 bases fitting TRBD2. Germline lookup yields CDR1 KGHDR and CDR2 SFDVKD. The CDR3 totals 15 residues. Losses at the gene ends were 9 bases for V and 7 bases for J; bases not matched to a gene: 10. The CDR3 sequence is CATGMSSGSVGELFF. DNA for the CDR3: TGTGCCACCGGGATGTCTAGCGGGAGCGTCGGGGAGCTGTTTTTT.

A few counts support this clonotype. CDR3 bases: TGCAGTGCCCCCGGGACTAGCGGTCAATGGGTCGATACGCAGTATTTT. It codes for CSAPGTSGQWVDTQYF. V is TRBV20-1 and J is TRBJ2-3; TRBD2 matches 11 bases. From germline, CDR1 is DFQATT and CDR2 SNEGSKA (reference sequence). The CDR3 totals 16 residues. V shed 6 bases and J 6 bases; nucleotides not matched to a gene: 14.

This clonotype was seen a handful of times. The chain recombines TRBV2 with TRBJ2-7; TRBD1 matches 9 bases. The CDR3 runs to 15 residues. Germline lookup yields CDR1 SNHLY and CDR2 FYNNEI. V dropped 5 bases and J dropped 4; count of bases not matched to a gene: 9. This CDR3 reads CASSKQRQGGYEQYF. CDR3 DNA: TGTGCCAGCAGTAAACAGAGACAGGGGGGATACGAGCAGTACTTC.

This clonotype was seen a few times. The chain has TRBV5-1 and TRBJ2-3; 7 nucleotides agree with TRBD1. CDR3 length: 17 amino acids. CDR1 and CDR2 (germline): SGHRS, YFSETQ. After removal of 0 bases from V and 5 bases from J, the junction contained 12 bases not matched to a gene. The DNA of the CDR3 is TGCGCCAGCAGCTTGGCCGTGGCAGGGGGTCGATTAGATACGCAGTATTTT. It is translated as CASSLAVAGGRLDTQYF. Looking up the rest from reference TRBV5-1 and TRBJ2-3 gives the full variable domain: KAGVTQTPRYLIKTRGQQVTLSCSPISGHRSVSWYQQTPGQGLQFLFEYFSETQRNKGNFPGRFSGRQFSNSRSEMNVSTLELGDSALYLCASSLAVAGGRLDTQYFGPGTRLTVL.

The chain employs TRBV3-1 and TRBJ2-2, with 10 nucleotides matching TRBD1. This CDR3 spans 19 amino acids. Germline lookup yields CDR1 LGHDT and CDR2 YNNKEL (reference sequence). The CDR3 nucleotides are TGTACCATCCGAGATGGGGACAGGGGTTTAGTGTGGAACACCGGGGAGCTGTTTTTT. Translated, it gives CTIRDGDRGLVWNTGELFF. The full variable domain, in which reference TRBV3-1 and TRBJ2-2 provide the parts outside the CDR3, is DTAVSQTPKYLVTQMGNDKSIKCEQNLGHDTMYWYKQDSKKFLKIMFSYNNKELIINETVPNRFSPKSPDKAHLNLHINSLELGDSAVYFCTIRDGDRGLVWNTGELFFGEGSRLTVL.